One sample yielded the 31 T cell receptor beta chains listed below, sequenced in a study of CXCR3-negative and CXCR3-positive naive CD8 T cells. Preparation of TRB cDNA libraries relied on 5' RACE carrying UMI labels. With the 5' RACE reads reprocessed, TCRdb shows one record per CDR3 protein and no DNA. In all, the sample yields tens of thousands of distinct CDR3 sequences. Sequencing input: naive CXCR3- CD8+ T cells from blood. Subset denoted: CD45RO-CCR7+CD27+CD95- naive CD8+ T cells lacking CXCR3 (TNR3-). The receptor set was obtained from a human donor in good health. Some clones in this sample may be carry-over from other donors' samples.

The gene calls are TRBV6-6 and TRBJ1-5; the TCRdb call, TRBD1, lacks DNA for checking. The CDR3 covers 15 residues. Germline-derived CDR1 and CDR2 are MNHNY and SVGAGI (reference sequence). The CDR3 loop reads CASSSLDRANQPQHF.

This CDR3 reads CSAKGSPIHTDTQYF. J is TRBJ2-3 and V is TRBV29-1. The CDR3 runs 15 residues. CDR1 is SQVTM, CDR2 ANQGSEA, per germline.

The chain uses TRBV30 and TRBJ2-7. The CDR3 covers 14 residues. Germline V gives CDR1 GTSNPN, CDR2 SVGIG (reference sequence). CDR3: CAWSVAGRLYEQYF.

This sequence joins TRBV9 and TRBJ2-5; TCRdb proposes TRBD2, but this gene call is untestable without DNA. In germline, CDR1 is SGDLS, CDR2 YYNGEE. This CDR3 has 14 residues. The CDR3 loop is CASSVDSGMKTQYF.

V is TRBV24-1 and J is TRBJ2-7; the D call of TRBD1 rests on TCRdb alone, since no DNA is present to check it. The CDR3 length is 13 residues. Germline loops: CDR1 KGHDR, CDR2 SFDVKD. This CDR3 is CATSDLRGSEQYF.

By frequency, this clonotype is medium-sized. This rearrangement joins TRBV5-5 to TRBJ1-1. The length of the CDR3 is 13 residues. Per germline, CDR1 SGHKS and CDR2 YYEKEE (reference sequence). The CDR3 region is CASSLPMHTEAFF.

This chain uses TRBV9 with TRBJ1-1; TCRdb names TRBD1, which stays unverified in the absence of DNA. The germline V gene has CDR1 SGDLS and CDR2 YYNGEE. This CDR3 has 14 amino acids. The CDR3 reads CASSAGTWEIEAFF. Full variable domain (outside the CDR3, taken from reference TRBV9 and TRBJ1-1): DSGVTQTPKHLITATGQRVTLRCSPRSGDLSVYWYQQSLDQGLQFLIQYYNGEERAKGNILERFSAQQFPDLHSELNLSSLELGDSALYFCASSAGTWEIEAFFGQGTRLTVV.

The rearrangement joins TRBV27 to TRBJ2-7; TCRdb names TRBD1, which stays unverified in the absence of DNA. The CDR3 extends over 14 amino acids. Germline CDR1 reads MNHEY; CDR2 reads SMNVEV (reference sequence). The CDR3 protein is CASSPGTPLYEQYF.

This chain connects TRBV6-1 to TRBJ2-7; TCRdb returns TRBD1, unconfirmable since there is no DNA. The CDR3 covers 14 residues. Germline V CDR1 and CDR2: MNHNS, SASEGT. The CDR3 sequence: CASSFGQGGDEQYF.

This chain joins TRBV2 and TRBJ1-6; TCRdb reports TRBD1, a call that lacks DNA to check it against. The CDR3 is 17 residues long. CDR1 is SNHLY, CDR2 FYNNEI, per germline. CDR3: CASRELRDRGYGSPLHF.

The chain recombines TRBV12-3 or TRBV12-4 with TRBJ1-4. There are 11 residues in the CDR3. The CDR3 region is CASRLDEKLFF.

The V call is TRBV5-1, the J call TRBJ2-7; the TCRdb call, TRBD1, lacks DNA for checking. Germline lookup yields CDR1 SGHRS and CDR2 YFSETQ. The CDR3 covers 14 residues. The CDR3 loop reads CASSLVSGRYEQYF.

V gene TRBV4-1 combines with J gene TRBJ1-3. The germline V gene has CDR1 MGHRA and CDR2 YSYEKL. CDR3 length: 14 residues. The CDR3 sequence is CATRGPSSGNTIYF.

The chain joins TRBV4-3 to TRBJ2-1; TCRdb designates TRBD2, a call that cannot be tested without DNA. The CDR3 loop spans 15 amino acids. From germline, CDR1 is LGHNA and CDR2 YSLEER. This CDR3 reads CASSQTSGTYNEQFF.

The chain carries TRBV7-8 and TRBJ1-1; TCRdb's assignment of TRBD1 cannot be checked, as there is no DNA. This CDR3 is built from 13 residues. Germline CDR1 reads SGHVS; CDR2 reads FQNEAQ. CDR3 sequence: CASSPGYDTEAFF.

This rearrangement joins TRBV11-3 to TRBJ1-6. CDR1 is SGHNT, CDR2 YENEEA, per germline. CDR3 length equals 13 residues. The CDR3 reads CASSYSGSSPLHF.

The V call is TRBV29-1, the J call TRBJ2-3; TCRdb picks TRBD1, but there is no DNA to check that call. The CDR3 length is 16 residues. Per the germline V gene, CDR1 is SQVTM and CDR2 is ANQGSEA. The CDR3 reads CSVEEGGQGESDTQYF.

J is TRBJ1-2 and V is TRBV11-2; the TCRdb D gene call, TRBD1, has no DNA to confirm it. Germline V lookup: CDR1 SGHAT, CDR2 FQNNGV. This CDR3 is 14 amino acids long. The CDR3: CASSLPPGREGYTF.

The chain employs TRBV7-9 and TRBJ1-6; the D gene TCRdb calls, TRBD1, cannot be checked with no DNA. CDR1 SEHNR and CDR2 FQNEAQ come from the germline V gene (reference sequence). The CDR3 consists of 16 residues. CDR3 in amino acids: CASSSPDRLADSPLHF.

This chain uses TRBV25-1 with TRBJ2-2; TCRdb's D call of TRBD2 is untestable without DNA. This CDR3 comprises 14 residues. Germline CDR1 reads MGHDK; CDR2 reads SYGVNS. The CDR3 reads CATGRTTNTGELFF.

The V and J genes are TRBV20-1 and TRBJ2-5. Germline V gene data show CDR1 as DFQATT and CDR2 as SNEGSKA (reference sequence). This CDR3 spans 12 amino acids. This CDR3 is CSARDSAETQYF.

The chain employs TRBV20-1 and TRBJ2-7. CDR3 length equals 11 residues. Germline V CDR1 and CDR2: DFQATT, SNEGSKA (reference sequence). The CDR3 is CSARQVLEQYF.

CDR3 sequence reads: CSARVDTEAFF. The chain employs TRBV20-1 and TRBJ1-1. Germline V gene lookup returns CDR1 DFQATT and CDR2 SNEGSKA (reference sequence). This CDR3 is 11 amino acids long.

CDR3 sequence reads: CSARSWTSSYEQYF. The V gene is TRBV20-1, the J gene TRBJ2-7; without DNA, the TCRdb call of TRBD2 cannot be checked. The CDR3 spans 14 residues. CDR1 is DFQATT and CDR2 is SNEGSKA in the germline V gene (reference sequence).

The V call is TRBV29-1, the J call TRBJ1-6; the TRBD1 assignment by TCRdb is unverifiable without DNA. Germline V CDR1 and CDR2: SQVTM, ANQGSEA. CDR3 length: 14 amino acids. This CDR3 is CSVRGTGPNSPLHF.

The J gene is TRBJ2-6, the V gene TRBV27. The germline gives CDR1 MNHEY, CDR2 SMNVEV (reference sequence). The CDR3 length is 15 residues. CDR3 in amino acids: CAIAELGSGANVLTF.

This chain connects TRBV28 to TRBJ2-1; as DNA is missing, the TRBD2 call by TCRdb cannot be tested. Germline CDR1 MDHEN, CDR2 SYDVKM. The CDR3 spans 15 residues. The CDR3 loop is CASSFPGVSGNEQFF.

This sequence joins TRBV20-1 and TRBJ2-2; TCRdb returns TRBD1, unconfirmable since there is no DNA. Germline V gene sequence: CDR1 DFQATT, CDR2 SNEGSKA (reference sequence). This CDR3 is 11 amino acids long. The chain's CDR3 is CSARTDGELFF.

This chain connects TRBV20-1 to TRBJ2-1. This CDR3 contains 14 residues. Germline V gives CDR1 DFQATT, CDR2 SNEGSKA (reference sequence). This CDR3 is CSASGGTSYNEQFF.

This sequence joins TRBV10-3 and TRBJ2-4; the D call of TRBD1 rests on TCRdb alone, since no DNA is present to check it. Germline V gives CDR1 ENHRY, CDR2 SYGVKD. The CDR3 loop spans 13 amino acids. The chain's CDR3 is CATKPGEENIQYF.

The chain carries TRBV20-1 and TRBJ1-1; the TCRdb D gene call, TRBD1, has no DNA to confirm it. Per germline, CDR1 DFQATT and CDR2 SNEGSKA (reference sequence). This CDR3 contains 13 residues. CDR3 sequence reads: CSARDPGGTQAFF.